The rows below give T cell receptor beta chains drawn from one sample of a study of kidney transplant recipient with SARS-CoV-2 infection. A single record per CDR3 protein comes from TCRdb applying MiXCR to the reads. The sample lists approximately 250,000 distinct CDR3 sequences, around 26% occurring once. Sequences were derived from a blood sample, sampled at baseline and on roughly day 110 from a kidney transplant recipient. The source of these receptors is a male patient in his thirties who had COVID-19 and was a kidney transplant recipient. Some T cells may be transferred from the graft donor. Each CDR3 is given with its conserved first and last residue. Fields, in order: J gene, D gene, clone size, V gene, CDR3 DNA, CDR3 protein. A D gene is named only where the DNA matches it firmly. Clone size is stated in some rows and not others, as once, few, many or a class when expanded.

J: TRBJ1-2
D: .
size: many
V: TRBV12-5
DNA: TGTGCTAGTGGTGTTGTGGGTTTGCAGGGAAAGACCTATGGCTACACCTTC
CDR3: CASGVVGLQGKTYGYTF

J: TRBJ2-7
D: .
size: many
V: TRBV12-3/TRBV12-4
DNA: TGTGCCAGCAGTCGCGGCAGGGGGGGCGAGCAGTACTTC
CDR3: CASSRGRGGEQYF

J: TRBJ2-2
D: TRBD2
size: many
V: TRBV6-5
DNA: TGTGCCAGCAGTTCTTTCGGACTAGCGGGTGTCCCCGGGGAGCTGTTTTTT
CDR3: CASSSFGLAGVPGELFF

J: TRBJ2-3
D: .
size: .
V: TRBV5-1
DNA: TGCGCCAGCAGGGAGAATGGCAGGGAAGATACGCAGTATTTT
CDR3: CASRENGREDTQYF

J: TRBJ2-6
D: .
size: many
V: TRBV10-2
DNA: TGCGCCAGCAGTTCCGCGACGAGTGGGGCCAACGTCCTGACTTTC
CDR3: CASSSATSGANVLTF

J: TRBJ1-5
D: .
size: .
V: TRBV28
DNA: TGCGCCAGCAGACATGAGACAGGTTATCAGCCCCAGCATTTT
CDR3: CASRHETGYQPQHF

J: TRBJ2-7
D: .
size: many
V: TRBV11-3
DNA: TGTGCCAGCAGCGAACAGGGGCGGGGATGGGAGCAGTACTTC
CDR3: CASSEQGRGWEQYF

J: TRBJ1-2
D: .
size: many
V: TRBV11-3
DNA: TGTGCCAGCAGCGAAGTTGGCGATCTCGGAAAGACCTATGGCTACACCTTC
CDR3: CASSEVGDLGKTYGYTF

J: TRBJ2-3
D: .
size: many
V: TRBV27
DNA: TGTGCCGCCAGCGGTCAAGTCACAGATACGCAGTATTTT
CDR3: CAASGQVTDTQYF

J: TRBJ2-7
D: TRBD1
size: many
V: TRBV18
DNA: TGTGCCAGCTCACCAAGGACATCGGACAGGACTTTCTCCTACGAGCAGTACTTC
CDR3: CASSPRTSDRTFSYEQYF

J: TRBJ2-1
D: .
size: few
V: TRBV7-9
DNA: TGTGCCAGCAGTCTAGTCTTCGGTGAGCAGTTCTTC
CDR3: CASSLVFGEQFF

J: TRBJ2-1
D: TRBD1
size: many
V: TRBV11-2
DNA: TGTGCCAGCAGCTTAGCGGGACAGTACAATGAGCAGTTCTTC
CDR3: CASSLAGQYNEQFF

J: TRBJ2-2
D: .
size: many
V: TRBV3-1
DNA: TGTGCCAGCAGCCGGAAAAGTCCCATTTCAGGCTTGACCGGGGAGCTGTTTTTT
CDR3: CASSRKSPISGLTGELFF

J: TRBJ2-2
D: .
size: many
V: TRBV7-2
DNA: TGTGCCAGCAGCTCCCTAACCGGGGAGCTGTTTTTT
CDR3: CASSSLTGELFF

J: TRBJ1-1
D: .
size: many
V: TRBV3-1
DNA: TGTGCCAGCAGCAAAGACGCTCCCATTTCAATTCGCACTGAAGCTTTCTTT
CDR3: CASSKDAPISIRTEAFF

J: TRBJ2-1
D: TRBD2
size: many
V: TRBV5-6
DNA: TGTGCCAGCACTCCGGGACTAGCGGGCGAAAGCTCCTACAATGAGCAGTTCTTC
CDR3: CASTPGLAGESSYNEQFF

J: TRBJ1-5
D: .
size: many
V: TRBV12-3/TRBV12-4
DNA: TGTGCCAGCAGTTTCGGGGGTCACCAATATAGCAATCAGCCCCAGCATTTT
CDR3: CASSFGGHQYSNQPQHF

J: TRBJ1-6
D: TRBD1
size: many
V: TRBV6-5
DNA: TGTGCCAGCAGTTCGGACAGGCAGAATTCACCCCTCCACTTT
CDR3: CASSSDRQNSPLHF

J: TRBJ1-1
D: TRBD1
size: many
V: TRBV12-3/TRBV12-4
DNA: TGTGCCAGCAGTCCCCAGGGGGCTGAAGCTTTCTTT
CDR3: CASSPQGAEAFF

J: TRBJ2-4
D: TRBD1
size: .
V: TRBV12-3/TRBV12-4
DNA: TGTGCCAGCAGTCCGAAGGGGGCAGGGGTCAAAAACATTCAGTACTTC
CDR3: CASSPKGAGVKNIQYF

J: TRBJ2-7
D: TRBD2
size: many
V: TRBV10-3
DNA: TGTGCCATCAGTGCGTCGGGAGGATCCTACGAGCAGTACTTC
CDR3: CAISASGGSYEQYF

J: TRBJ2-3
D: TRBD2
size: many
V: TRBV7-9
DNA: TGTGCCAGCAGCTCGACGAGCGGGAGCGGCACAGATACGCAGTATTTT
CDR3: CASSSTSGSGTDTQYF

J: TRBJ2-7
D: .
size: many
V: TRBV15
DNA: TGTGCCACCAGCAGGGACCAGGGCTACGAGCAGTACTTC
CDR3: CATSRDQGYEQYF

J: TRBJ1-1
D: TRBD1
size: many
V: TRBV6-2/TRBV6-3
DNA: TGTGCCAGCAGTTATCATACAGGGGGCAAATCGGGGGGCACTGAAGCTTTCTTT
CDR3: CASSYHTGGKSGGTEAFF

J: TRBJ2-5
D: .
size: many
V: TRBV20-1
DNA: TGCAGTGCTAGAGGCGTCGCGGGAGAGACCCAGTACTTC
CDR3: CSARGVAGETQYF

J: TRBJ1-2
D: .
size: many
V: TRBV10-2
DNA: TGCGCCAGCAGTGTGCAGGACACTTCTAGAAAGACCTATGGCTACACCTTC
CDR3: CASSVQDTSRKTYGYTF

J: TRBJ1-2
D: .
size: .
V: TRBV5-5
DNA: TGTGCCAGCCGAATTGGTGTCTCGCGAAAGACCTATGGCTACACCTTC
CDR3: CASRIGVSRKTYGYTF

J: TRBJ1-2
D: .
size: few
V: TRBV5-3
DNA: TGTGCCAGATGGTGTAGAGTGGTGAGAAAGACCTATGGCTACACCTTC
CDR3: CARWCRVVRKTYGYTF

J: TRBJ1-2
D: .
size: many
V: TRBV5-5
DNA: TGTGCCAGCAGCTTGGGGGGGCAGGGGAACTATGGCTACACCTTC
CDR3: CASSLGGQGNYGYTF

J: TRBJ1-2
D: .
size: many
V: TRBV12-3/TRBV12-4
DNA: TGTGCCAGCAGTATTGGTAGCAGCTTCCGAAAGACCTATGGCTACACCTTC
CDR3: CASSIGSSFRKTYGYTF

J: TRBJ2-5
D: TRBD2
size: .
V: TRBV20-1
DNA: TGCAGTGCCTTGACTAGCGGGGGCCAAGAGACCCAGTACTTC
CDR3: CSALTSGGQETQYF

J: TRBJ2-3
D: TRBD1
size: .
V: TRBV10-1
DNA: TGCGCCAGCAGTGCGTTCGGACAGGGGAAGACAGATACGCAGTATTTT
CDR3: CASSAFGQGKTDTQYF

J: TRBJ1-4
D: TRBD1
size: .
V: TRBV10-2
DNA: TGCGCCAGTAGGACAGGGGGGAGTGAAAAACTGTTTTTT
CDR3: CASRTGGSEKLFF

J: TRBJ2-1
D: .
size: few
V: TRBV7-2
DNA: TGTGCCAGCAGCCCCAGTCGGGCCCGGAACAATGAGCAGTTCTTC
CDR3: CASSPSRARNNEQFF

J: TRBJ1-6
D: .
size: few
V: TRBV6-1
DNA: TGTGCCAGCAGTGAAGAGGGGAGCGCTTATAATTCACCCCTCCACTTT
CDR3: CASSEEGSAYNSPLHF

J: TRBJ1-2
D: .
size: many
V: TRBV10-3
DNA: TGTGCCATCAGTCCCTCAGAGGGCGAGGGGCCAACTAACTATGGCTACACCTTC
CDR3: CAISPSEGEGPTNYGYTF

J: TRBJ1-5
D: .
size: many
V: TRBV20-1
DNA: TGCAGTGCTATTCTGCTCGTGAGTAACGGTCCCAACCATAGCAATCAGCCCCAGCATTTT
CDR3: CSAILLVSNGPNHSNQPQHF

J: TRBJ1-2
D: TRBD1
size: many
V: TRBV20-1
DNA: TGCAGTGCCACCGGGACAGTCTATGGCTACACCTTC
CDR3: CSATGTVYGYTF

J: TRBJ2-7
D: .
size: .
V: TRBV7-9
DNA: TGTACCAGCAGCTCCACTTCCGGGACGCCTACCTACGAGCAGTATTTC
CDR3: CTSSSTSGTPTYEQYF

J: TRBJ1-2
D: .
size: many
V: TRBV7-9
DNA: TGTGCCAGCAGCCTAGGGTACTATGGCTACACCTTC
CDR3: CASSLGYYGYTF

J: TRBJ1-3
D: .
size: many
V: TRBV20-1
DNA: TGCAGTGCTAGAGACAGGGACTCTGGAAACACCATATATTTT
CDR3: CSARDRDSGNTIYF

J: TRBJ1-2
D: .
size: many
V: TRBV10-2
DNA: TGCGCCAGCAGTATCGCTGCCACTTCTAGAAAGACCTATGGCTACACCTTC
CDR3: CASSIAATSRKTYGYTF

J: TRBJ1-2
D: .
size: many
V: TRBV5-4
DNA: TGTGCCAGCAAGGGCATCGTACCAGGAAAGACCTATGGCTACACCTTC
CDR3: CASKGIVPGKTYGYTF

J: TRBJ1-2
D: .
size: many
V: TRBV10-2
DNA: TGCGCCAGCAGTGTTGCCAACACTTCTAGAAAGACCTATGGCTACACCTTC
CDR3: CASSVANTSRKTYGYTF

J: TRBJ1-5
D: .
size: many
V: TRBV4-2
DNA: TGTGCCAGCAGCCAAGTAGCGGCCGGTAGCAATCAGCCCCAGCATTTT
CDR3: CASSQVAAGSNQPQHF

J: TRBJ1-5
D: .
size: .
V: TRBV24-1
DNA: TGTGCCACCAGTGTAGGCGGTATCAGGGCTAGCAATCGGCCCCAGCATTTT
CDR3: CATSVGGIRASNRPQHF

J: TRBJ1-5
D: .
size: many
V: TRBV2
DNA: TGTGCCAGCAGTGATACGGAGATCAATCAGCCCCAGCATTTT
CDR3: CASSDTEINQPQHF

J: TRBJ1-2
D: .
size: many
V: TRBV6-9
DNA: TGTGCCAGCAGTCCGCATGGGCCTTACGGAAAGACCTATGGCTACACCTTC
CDR3: CASSPHGPYGKTYGYTF

J: TRBJ1-4
D: TRBD1
size: many
V: TRBV11-2
DNA: TGTGCCAGCAGCATTGAGGACAGGCCTAATGAAAAACTGTTTTTT
CDR3: CASSIEDRPNEKLFF

J: TRBJ1-5
D: .
size: many
V: TRBV20-1
DNA: TGCAGTGCTAGAGCCGGGACGGGCAATCAGCCCCAGCATTTT
CDR3: CSARAGTGNQPQHF

J: TRBJ1-4
D: .
size: many
V: TRBV6-5
DNA: TGTGCCAGCAGTGGCGGAACCTTTAATGAAAAACTGTTTTTT
CDR3: CASSGGTFNEKLFF

J: TRBJ2-3
D: TRBD1
size: .
V: TRBV19
DNA: TGTGCCAGTAGGCTACAGGGGGCGTTCACAGATACGCAGTATTTT
CDR3: CASRLQGAFTDTQYF

J: TRBJ1-1
D: .
size: many
V: TRBV3-1
DNA: TGTGCCAGCAGCCAAGAAGGCAGGGCAGTCACTGAAGCTTTCTTT
CDR3: CASSQEGRAVTEAFF

J: TRBJ1-5
D: .
size: few
V: TRBV30
DNA: TGTGCCTGGGGTCGGACATTAGGCCCTCAGCATTTT
CDR3: CAWGRTLGPQHF

J: TRBJ2-7
D: TRBD2
size: .
V: TRBV29-1
DNA: TGCAGCGTTTTAGCGGGGTTAGGGGGGCAGTACTTC
CDR3: CSVLAGLGGQYF

J: TRBJ2-3
D: TRBD2
size: many
V: TRBV29-1
DNA: TGCAGCGTTGTGGTGTGGACTAGCGGGATGGGGCAGTATTTT
CDR3: CSVVVWTSGMGQYF

J: TRBJ2-7
D: .
size: many
V: TRBV21-1
DNA: TGTGCCAGCACTGAGAAGGCGGGAGCCTCCTACGAGCAGTACTTC
CDR3: CASTEKAGASYEQYF

J: TRBJ1-4
D: TRBD1
size: many
V: TRBV5-6
DNA: TGTGCCAGCAGCTTGAAGGGGGCAAATAATGAAAAACTGTTTTTT
CDR3: CASSLKGANNEKLFF